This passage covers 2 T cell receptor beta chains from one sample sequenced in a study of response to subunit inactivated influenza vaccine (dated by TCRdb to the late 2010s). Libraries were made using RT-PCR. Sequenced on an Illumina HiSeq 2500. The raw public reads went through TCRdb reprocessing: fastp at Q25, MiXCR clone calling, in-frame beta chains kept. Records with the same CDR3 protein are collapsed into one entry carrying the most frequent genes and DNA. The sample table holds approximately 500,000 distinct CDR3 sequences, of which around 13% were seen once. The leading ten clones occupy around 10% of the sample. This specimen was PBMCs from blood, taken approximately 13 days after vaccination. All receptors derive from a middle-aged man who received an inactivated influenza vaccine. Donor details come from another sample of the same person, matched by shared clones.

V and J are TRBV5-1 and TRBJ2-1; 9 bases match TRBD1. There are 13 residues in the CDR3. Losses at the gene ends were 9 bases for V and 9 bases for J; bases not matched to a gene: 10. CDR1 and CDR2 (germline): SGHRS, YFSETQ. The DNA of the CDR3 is TGCGCCACTGGACAGGGGACATTAGGTGAGCAGTTCTTC. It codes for CATGQGTLGEQFF.

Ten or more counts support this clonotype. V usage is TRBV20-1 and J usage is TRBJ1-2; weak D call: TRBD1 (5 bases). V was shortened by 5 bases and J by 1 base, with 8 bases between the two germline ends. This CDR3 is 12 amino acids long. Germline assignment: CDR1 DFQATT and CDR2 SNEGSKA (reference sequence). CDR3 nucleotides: TGCAGTGCTGGGCAGGGTAACTATGGCTACACCTTC. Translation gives CSAGQGNYGYTF.